The entry below describes one T cell receptor beta chain. The data were obtained in a study of follicular helper T cells after annual influenza vaccination. Clones were read by immunoSEQ multiplex PCR, and TCRdb kept only the in-frame ones, dropping some. The data contain roughly 1,500 clones, roughly 84% of them singletons. CDR1 and CDR2 (germline): SGHNT, YENEEA. This CDR3 region has 12 residues. V shed 1 base and J shed 13 bases, with 13 bases lying between them. Noted time point: 2015-2016 season, pre-vaccination. The input for sequencing was CXCR5+ CD38- circulating T follicular helper cells from blood, taken on the day of influenza vaccination. Subset defined: circulating Tfh, non-naive CD4+CXCR5+PD-1+ (ICOS+CD38+ or ICOS-CD38-). The receptor comes from an adult who received the influenza vaccine. The chain is built from TRBV11-3 and TRBJ1-1; D gene ambiguous. The CDR3 bases are TGTGCCAGCAGCTTAGTTGTCGGCTGGGTTTTCTTT. Translation gives CASSLVVGWVFF. The whole variable domain, remainder taken from reference TRBV11-3 and TRBJ1-1, is EAGVVQSPRYKIIEKKQPVAFWCNPISGHNTLYWYLQNLGQGPELLIRYENEEAVDDSQLPKDRFSAERLKGVDSTLKIQPAELGDSAVYLCASSLVVGWVFFGQGTRLTVV.